Here is one TCR beta chain with its context. Its antigen is not known. Other DNA sequences in the same sample also yield this CDR3. Researchers ran the assay at a deep level. Genomic DNA (from each subset) was split evenly across several immunoSEQ plates. The assay was immunoSEQ multiplex PCR, and TCRdb's table has in-frame clones only and misses some. The sample contains some 1,900,000 clones, 85% to 95% of which appear only once. The data were obtained in a study of shared clonotypes between healthy human individuals. Study-level findings and limits: Larger estimated richness was generally seen in naive subsets than in memory subsets.

Positive CCR7 selection of CD45RO-negative cells yielded the naive CD8 cells, and terminally differentiated effector memory CD45RA+ cells were excluded. The CDR3 is 13 residues long. CDR1 is MNHEY, CDR2 SVGAGI, per germline. The V end was cut by 2 bases, the J end by 0 bases, with 4 bases between. The TCR sequence derives from a man aged 18 to 30 in good health. The specimen sequenced was naive CD8+ T cells sorted from blood. The chain carries TRBV6-5 and TRBJ1-2; unclear D gene. The CDR3: CASSYAANYGYTF. In nucleotides, the CDR3 is TGTGCCAGCAGTTACGCAGCTAACTATGGCTACACCTTC.